This T cell receptor (beta chain) stems from a study of blood T cell repertoires in COVID-19. Study as a whole: Researchers got acute and convalescent COVID-19 samples from the United States, Italy and Spain. Sample material is recorded as cDNA or gDNA derived from T cells, B-cell-depleted T cells, or PBMCs.

This CDR3 is 12 amino acids long. CDR1 is SGHAT and CDR2 is FQDESV in the germline V gene (reference sequence). V was pared by 5 bases and J by 7 bases, with 9 bases between. TCRdb keeps only in-frame clones here, not all; method: immunoSEQ multiplex PCR. The sample contains 200,000 to 250,000 clones, nearly 90% of which appear only once. Patients from Seattle were sampled longitudinally, starting during active infection. The receptor was isolated from a man aged 50-59 years with COVID-19, enrolled during active disease. The V and J genes are TRBV11-1 and TRBJ2-1; D is uncertain. The sample taken for sequencing was peripheral blood. The CDR3 region has the DNA TGTGCCAGCAGCACCCAGTGGAATGAGCAGTTCTTC. This gives the protein CASSTQWNEQFF.